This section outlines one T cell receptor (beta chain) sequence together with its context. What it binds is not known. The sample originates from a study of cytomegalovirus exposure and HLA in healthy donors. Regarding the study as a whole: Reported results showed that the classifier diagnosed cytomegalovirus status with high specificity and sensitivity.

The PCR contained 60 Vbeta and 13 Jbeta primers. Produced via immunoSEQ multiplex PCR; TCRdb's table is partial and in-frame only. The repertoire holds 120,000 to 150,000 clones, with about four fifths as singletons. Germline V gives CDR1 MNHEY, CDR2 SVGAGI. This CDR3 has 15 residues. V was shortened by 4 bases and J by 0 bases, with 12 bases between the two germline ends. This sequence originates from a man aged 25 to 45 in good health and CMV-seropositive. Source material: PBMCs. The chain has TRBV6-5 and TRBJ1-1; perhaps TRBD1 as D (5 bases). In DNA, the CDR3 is TGTGCCAGCAGTTCCCTCAGGGATGTGAACACTGAAGCTTTCTTT. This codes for CASSSLRDVNTEAFF.